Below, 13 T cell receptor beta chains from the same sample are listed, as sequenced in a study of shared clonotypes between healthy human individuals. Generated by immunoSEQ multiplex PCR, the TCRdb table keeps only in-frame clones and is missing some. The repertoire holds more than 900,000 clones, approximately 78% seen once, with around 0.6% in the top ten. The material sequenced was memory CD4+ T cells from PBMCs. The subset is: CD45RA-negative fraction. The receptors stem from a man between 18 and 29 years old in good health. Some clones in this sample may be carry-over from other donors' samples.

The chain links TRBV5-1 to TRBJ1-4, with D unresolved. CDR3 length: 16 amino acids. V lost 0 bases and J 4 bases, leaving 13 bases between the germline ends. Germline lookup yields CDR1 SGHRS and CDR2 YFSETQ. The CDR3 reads CASSLEVGGGNEKLFF. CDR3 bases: TGCGCCAGCAGCTTGGAGGTCGGTGGAGGTAATGAAAAACTGTTTTTT.

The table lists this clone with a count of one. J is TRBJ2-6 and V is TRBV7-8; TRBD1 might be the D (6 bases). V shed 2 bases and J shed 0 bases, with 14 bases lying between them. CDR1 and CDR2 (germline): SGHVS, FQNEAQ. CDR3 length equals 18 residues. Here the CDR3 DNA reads TGTGCCAGCAGCTTAACGACAGGTGCTCTCTCTGGGGCCAACGTCCTGACTTTC. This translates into CASSLTTGALSGANVLTF.

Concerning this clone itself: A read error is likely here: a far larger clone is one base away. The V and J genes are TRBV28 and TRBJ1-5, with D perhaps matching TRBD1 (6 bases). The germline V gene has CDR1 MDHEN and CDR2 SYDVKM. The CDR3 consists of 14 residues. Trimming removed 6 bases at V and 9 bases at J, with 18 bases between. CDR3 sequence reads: CASSGTRVSRPQHF. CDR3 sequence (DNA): TGTGCCAGCAGCGGGACAAGGGTAAGCAGGCCCCAGCATTTT.

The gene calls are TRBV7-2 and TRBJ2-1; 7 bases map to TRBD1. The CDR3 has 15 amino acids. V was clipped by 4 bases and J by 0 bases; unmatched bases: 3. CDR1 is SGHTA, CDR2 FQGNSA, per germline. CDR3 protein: CASSSGGSSYNEQFF. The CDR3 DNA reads TGTGCCAGCAGCTCAGGGGGAAGCTCCTACAATGAGCAGTTCTTC.

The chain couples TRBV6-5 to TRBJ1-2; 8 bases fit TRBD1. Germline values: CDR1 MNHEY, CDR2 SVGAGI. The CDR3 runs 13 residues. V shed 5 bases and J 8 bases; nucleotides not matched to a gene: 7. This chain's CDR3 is CASSGGQGRGYTF. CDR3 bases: TGTGCCAGCAGTGGTGGACAGGGAAGAGGCTACACCTTC.

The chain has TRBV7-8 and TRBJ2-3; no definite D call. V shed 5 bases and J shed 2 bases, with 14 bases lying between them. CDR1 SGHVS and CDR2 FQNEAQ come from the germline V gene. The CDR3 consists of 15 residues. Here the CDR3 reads CASSDQMWTTDTQYF. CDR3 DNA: TGTGCCAGCAGCGACCAGATGTGGACCACAGATACGCAGTATTTT.

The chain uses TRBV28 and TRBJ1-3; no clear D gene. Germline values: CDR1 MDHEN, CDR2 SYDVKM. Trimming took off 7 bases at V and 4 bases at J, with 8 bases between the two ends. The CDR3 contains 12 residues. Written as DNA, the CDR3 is TGTGCCAGCACCCCAGAGGGAAACACCATATATTTT. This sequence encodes CASTPEGNTIYF.

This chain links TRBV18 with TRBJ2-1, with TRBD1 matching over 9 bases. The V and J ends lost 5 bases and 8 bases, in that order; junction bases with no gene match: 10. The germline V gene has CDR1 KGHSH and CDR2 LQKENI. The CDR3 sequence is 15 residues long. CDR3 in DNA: TGTGCCAGCTCAATCGGGACAGGGATGGAGTATGAGCAGTTCTTC. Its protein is CASSIGTGMEYEQFF.

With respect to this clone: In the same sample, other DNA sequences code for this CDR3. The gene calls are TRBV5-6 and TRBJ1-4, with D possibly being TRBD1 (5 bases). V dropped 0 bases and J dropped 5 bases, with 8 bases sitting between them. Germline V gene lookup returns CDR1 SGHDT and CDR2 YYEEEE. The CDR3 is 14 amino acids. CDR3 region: CASSLAAGNEKLFF. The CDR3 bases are TGTGCCAGCAGCTTGGCGGCAGGGAATGAAAAACTGTTTTTT.

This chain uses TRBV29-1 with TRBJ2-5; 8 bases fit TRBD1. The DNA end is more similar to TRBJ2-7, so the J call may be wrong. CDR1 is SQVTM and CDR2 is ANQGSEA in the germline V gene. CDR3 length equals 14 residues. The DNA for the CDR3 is TGCAGCGGCGACCGGACAGGGTTATCCTACGAGCAGTACTTC. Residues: CSGDRTGLSYEQYF.

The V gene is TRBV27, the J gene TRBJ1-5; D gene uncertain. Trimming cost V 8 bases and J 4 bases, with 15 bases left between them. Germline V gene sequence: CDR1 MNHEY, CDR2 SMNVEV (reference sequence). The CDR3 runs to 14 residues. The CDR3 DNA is TGTGCCAGCTTAAATTCTCCCCAGAATCAGCCCCAGCATTTT. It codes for CASLNSPQNQPQHF.

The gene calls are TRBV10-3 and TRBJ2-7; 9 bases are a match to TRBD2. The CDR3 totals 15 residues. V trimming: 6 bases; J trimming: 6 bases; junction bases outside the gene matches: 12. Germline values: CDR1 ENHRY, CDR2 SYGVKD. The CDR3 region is CAISRSSGIVGEQYF. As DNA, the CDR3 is TGTGCCATCAGCCGCTCTAGCGGGATAGTCGGCGAGCAGTACTTC.

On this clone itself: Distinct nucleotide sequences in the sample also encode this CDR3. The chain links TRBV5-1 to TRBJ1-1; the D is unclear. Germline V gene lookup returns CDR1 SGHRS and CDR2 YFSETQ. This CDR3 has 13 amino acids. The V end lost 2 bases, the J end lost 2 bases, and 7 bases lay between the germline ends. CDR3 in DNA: TGCGCCAGCAGCTTCCTACCAAACACTGAAGCTTTCTTT. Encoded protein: CASSFLPNTEAFF.